The 28 T cell receptor beta chains presented below share a single source sample, sequenced in a study of shared clonotypes between healthy human individuals. Libraries were prepared by immunoSEQ multiplex PCR; TCRdb keeps only in-frame clonotypes and omits some of them. Of approximately 2,000,000 clones listed, around 92% are singletons. Material for sequencing was naive CD4+ T cells from PBMCs. Subset denoted: CD45RA+ positively selected. The receptors here all came from a man between 18 and 35 years old in good health. Some clones in this sample may be carry-over from other donors' samples.

This clone appeared once. This chain connects TRBV7-2 to TRBJ2-5; D is tentatively TRBD1 or TRBD2 (5 bases each). Germline-derived CDR1 and CDR2 are SGHTA and FQGNSA. There are 14 residues in the CDR3. V gave up 2 bases and J gave up 1 base, with 8 bases separating them. CDR3 amino acids: CASSLLGTQETQYF. The CDR3 coding sequence is TGTGCCAGCAGCTTACTTGGGACCCAAGAGACCCAGTACTTC.

The chain has TRBV5-1 and TRBJ1-2; 8 bases are a match to TRBD1. This CDR3 contains 13 residues. Germline CDR1 and CDR2: SGHRS and YFSETQ. The trim removed 4 bases at V and 8 bases at J, leaving 7 bases unmatched. The CDR3 region has the DNA TGCGCCAGCAGCCCGGGCCCAGGGGGCGGCTACACCTTC. Protein sequence: CASSPGPGGGYTF.

The J gene is TRBJ1-3, the V gene TRBV30; D gene ambiguous. V gave up 5 bases and J gave up 0 bases, with 8 bases separating them. This CDR3 spans 13 amino acids. Per germline, CDR1 GTSNPN and CDR2 SVGIG (reference sequence). Here the CDR3 reads CAWDLYSGNTIYF. CDR3 coding DNA: TGTGCCTGGGACCTGTACTCTGGAAACACCATATATTTT. The whole variable domain, filled in from reference TRBV30 and TRBJ1-3, reads SQTIHQWPATLVQPVGSPLSLECTVEGTSNPNLYWYRQAAGRGLQLLFYSVGIGQISSEVPQNLSASRPQDRQFILSSKKLLLSDSGFYLCAWDLYSGNTIYFGEGSWLTVV.

This chain links TRBV9 with TRBJ2-1; 8 bases agree with TRBD2. CDR3 length: 16 residues. The germline CDR1 and CDR2 sequences are SGDLS and YYNGEE. Trimming cost V 4 bases and J 7 bases; bases outside gene matches: 13. CDR3: CASSRVEREFRNEQFF. Written as DNA, the CDR3 is TGTGCCAGCAGCCGAGTGGAGCGGGAGTTTAGGAATGAGCAGTTCTTC.

The rearrangement links TRBV15 to TRBJ2-7; D is ambiguous. CDR1 is LNHNV and CDR2 is YYDKDF in the germline V gene (reference sequence). The CDR3 contains 12 residues. Trimming cost V 0 bases and J 6 bases, with 6 bases left between them. The CDR3 reads CATSRESTEQYF. CDR3 DNA: TGTGCCACCAGCAGAGAATCGACCGAGCAGTACTTC. The entire variable domain, with the rest obtained from reference TRBV15 and TRBJ2-7, is as follows: DAMVIQNPRYQVTQFGKPVTLSCSQTLNHNVMYWYQQKSSQAPKLLFHYYDKDFNNEADTPDNFQSRRPNTSFCFLDIRSPGLGDTAMYLCATSRESTEQYFGPGTRLTVT.

J is TRBJ2-7 and V is TRBV7-9, with 7 nucleotides matching TRBD1. CDR1 and CDR2 (germline): SEHNR, FQNEAQ (reference sequence). V gave up 3 bases and J gave up 6 bases; unmatched junction bases: 5. The CDR3 length is 13 residues. DNA of the CDR3: TGTGCCAGCAGCTTGACAGGGAACGGCGAGCAGTACTTC. The encoded protein is CASSLTGNGEQYF. Filled out from reference TRBV7-9 and TRBJ2-7, the complete variable domain reads DTGVSQNPRHKITKRGQNVTFRCDPISEHNRLYWYRQTLGQGPEFLTYFQNEAQLEKSRLLSDRFSAERPKGSFSTLEIQRTEQGDSAMYLCASSLTGNGEQYFGPGTRLTVT.

Concerning this clone itself: In the same sample, other DNA sequences code for this CDR3. V and J are TRBV4-1 and TRBJ1-5, with D unclear. This CDR3 has 13 residues. Germline V CDR1 and CDR2: MGHRA, YSYEKL. V lost 0 bases, J lost 9 bases, and 9 bases lay in between. The CDR3 DNA reads TGCGCCAGCAGCCAAGATCCTAGATTGCCCCAGCATTTT. Translating gives CASSQDPRLPQHF.

The V call is TRBV10-3, the J call TRBJ1-2; 12 nucleotides align to TRBD1. The CDR3 extends over 18 amino acids. CDR1 and CDR2 (germline): ENHRY, SYGVKD. V was clipped by 5 bases and J by 4 bases; unmatched bases: 14. This CDR3 is CAISKGWGQGASGYGYTF. The CDR3 nucleotides are TGTGCCATCAGTAAAGGGTGGGGACAGGGGGCTTCTGGCTATGGCTACACCTTC.

This clone appeared a few times. The chain links TRBV5-1 to TRBJ1-1; TRBD1 matches at 9 bases. V shed 0 bases, J shed 3 bases, and the junction held 12 bases outside the gene matches. In germline, CDR1 is SGHRS, CDR2 YFSETQ. The CDR3 loop spans 18 amino acids. The CDR3 loop reads CASSLAGTGLIRDTEAFF. CDR3 sequence (DNA): TGCGCCAGCAGCTTGGCTGGGACAGGGCTAATTCGGGACACTGAAGCTTTCTTT.

The J gene is TRBJ1-1, the V gene TRBV5-5; a weak D match, TRBD1 (6 bases). Trimming cost V 2 bases and J 0 bases, with 14 bases left between them. The CDR3 has 16 residues. CDR1 is SGHKS and CDR2 is YYEKEE in the germline V gene (reference sequence). As DNA, the CDR3 is TGTGCCAGCAGCTTACGGCCAACAGGGATGAACACTGAAGCTTTCTTT. It yields the protein CASSLRPTGMNTEAFF.

The V and J genes are TRBV28 and TRBJ2-7; TRBD1 agrees at 7 bases. The CDR3 loop spans 15 amino acids. Germline lookup yields CDR1 MDHEN and CDR2 SYDVKM. Trimming at V came to 6 bases and at J to 2 bases, leaving 10 bases not matched to a gene. For the CDR3, the DNA is TGTGCCAGCAGCCCCCCGGGACAGCTTACCTACGAGCAGTACTTC. It specifies CASSPPGQLTYEQYF.

Comment on this clone: Additional DNA sequences in this sample encode the identical CDR3. J is TRBJ2-7 and V is TRBV6-4; 7 bases agree with TRBD1. The CDR3 covers 14 residues. Unmatched junction bases numbered 5, after V lost 6 bases and J lost 0 bases. Looked up from germline, CDR1 is MRHNA and CDR2 is SNTAGT. In nucleotides, the CDR3 is TGTGCCAGCAGCCCGGACAGGAGCTCCTACGAGCAGTACTTC. Translating it yields CASSPDRSSYEQYF.

The chain employs TRBV18 and TRBJ2-7; D tentatively reads TRBD1 or TRBD2 (6 bases each). The CDR3 contains 16 residues. Germline CDR1 reads KGHSH; CDR2 reads LQKENI. V was pared by 6 bases and J by 1 base, with 19 bases between. The CDR3 DNA sequence: TGTGCCAGCTCCCGATCGAGACAGGAGGGGTCCTACGAGCAGTACTTC. It specifies CASSRSRQEGSYEQYF.

V usage is TRBV15 and J usage is TRBJ1-1; D is perhaps TRBD1 (6 bases). The CDR3 consists of 15 residues. V was shortened by 3 bases and J by 4 bases, with 15 bases between the two germline ends. Germline V gives CDR1 LNHNV, CDR2 YYDKDF (reference sequence). CDR3 coding DNA: TGTGCCACCAGCAGCCGCAGGGGCGTGGGCACTGAAGCTTTCTTT. Its protein product is CATSSRRGVGTEAFF. The entire variable domain, with the rest obtained from reference TRBV15 and TRBJ1-1, is as follows: DAMVIQNPRYQVTQFGKPVTLSCSQTLNHNVMYWYQQKSSQAPKLLFHYYDKDFNNEADTPDNFQSRRPNTSFCFLDIRSPGLGDTAMYLCATSSRRGVGTEAFFGQGTRLTVV.

In this sample, this clone turned up a few times. The V gene is TRBV19, the J gene TRBJ1-5; D is perhaps TRBD1 (5 bases). The CDR3 length is 15 residues. Germline V gene lookup returns CDR1 LNHDA and CDR2 SQIVND (reference sequence). Trimming shortened V by 4 bases and J by 2 bases, and 12 bases separated the two germline ends. The CDR3 DNA follows: TGTGCCAGTAGTAGGACGACAGTCGGCAATCAGCCCCAGCATTTT. Protein: CASSRTTVGNQPQHF.

The rearrangement joins TRBV18 to TRBJ2-7, with 7 bases matching TRBD2. The CDR3 has 14 residues. Germline V lookup: CDR1 KGHSH, CDR2 LQKENI. J gave up 5 bases and V 3 bases, and 7 bases lay outside the gene matches. The CDR3 sequence: CASSPPGGRDEQYF. The DNA for the CDR3 is TGTGCCAGCTCACCTCCGGGCGGGAGAGACGAGCAGTACTTC.

The rearrangement uses TRBV27 and TRBJ1-1; the match to TRBD1 covers 8 bases. Germline V gene lookup returns CDR1 MNHEY and CDR2 SMNVEV (reference sequence). The CDR3 is made up of 17 amino acids. Trimming took 5 bases from V and 0 from J; bases not matched to a gene: 11. DNA of the CDR3: TGTGCCAGCAGTCATCGACAGGGGCGACTTCTGAACACTGAAGCTTTCTTT. It translates to CASSHRQGRLLNTEAFF.

A note on this clone: Within the sample, other DNA sequences also encode this same CDR3. CDR3 coding DNA: TGCGCCAGCAGCCAAGATAGGAGCTACGAGCAGTACTTC. It encodes CASSQDRSYEQYF. This sequence joins TRBV4-3 and TRBJ2-7; no clear D. CDR3 length equals 13 residues. The V gene lost 0 bases and the J gene lost 3 bases, with 6 bases spanning the gap. The V gene's germline CDR1 is LGHNA and CDR2 YSLEER.

The chain employs TRBV19 and TRBJ1-1; perhaps TRBD1 as D (5 bases). CDR3 size: 13 residues. The germline V and J ends were trimmed by 8 bases and 3 bases, with 13 bases remaining between them. Germline V gives CDR1 LNHDA, CDR2 SQIVND (reference sequence). The CDR3 DNA reads TGTGCCAGTCATTTGCGGGGGGACACTGAAGCTTTCTTT. This codes for CASHLRGDTEAFF. Full variable domain (outside the CDR3, taken from reference TRBV19 and TRBJ1-1): DGGITQSPKYLFRKEGQNVTLSCEQNLNHDAMYWYRQDPGQGLRLIYYSQIVNDFQKGDIAEGYSVSREKKESFPLTVTSAQKNPTAFYLCASHLRGDTEAFFGQGTRLTVV.

The rearrangement uses TRBV2 and TRBJ2-5, with 7 positions matching TRBD1. The CDR3 spans 13 residues. V was clipped by 4 bases and J by 6 bases; unmatched bases: 5. Germline assignment: CDR1 SNHLY and CDR2 FYNNEI. CDR3 sequence: CASSVRGQQTQYF. CDR3 DNA sequence: TGTGCCAGCAGTGTAAGGGGACAGCAGACCCAGTACTTC.

The chain joins TRBV19 to TRBJ2-6, with D possibly matching TRBD1 (6 bases). CDR3 length equals 16 residues. Looked up from germline, CDR1 is LNHDA and CDR2 is SQIVND (reference sequence). Trimming stripped 4 bases from V and 0 bases from J, with 10 bases between. As DNA, the CDR3 is TGTGCCAGTAGTACGTGGACAGTCTCTGGGGCCAACGTCCTGACTTTC. This sequence encodes CASSTWTVSGANVLTF.

The chain joins TRBV6-5 to TRBJ1-1, with D tentatively TRBD1 (5 bases). Germline lookup yields CDR1 MNHEY and CDR2 SVGAGI. The length of the CDR3 is 13 residues. Trimming took 7 bases from V and 12 from J, leaving 21 bases between them. The CDR3 spells CASIPGGGSITFF. The CDR3 DNA follows: TGTGCCAGCATCCCGGGTGGGGGGTCTATAACTTTCTTT.

This chain joins TRBV30 and TRBJ1-2; D is possibly TRBD1 (6 bases). The CDR3 consists of 14 residues. The V gene lost 2 bases and the J gene lost 4 bases, with 14 bases spanning the gap. The germline gives CDR1 GTSNPN, CDR2 SVGIG (reference sequence). The CDR3 bases are TGTGCCTGGAGTCCCTGGACAGAGACCTATGGCTACACCTTC. Its translation: CAWSPWTETYGYTF.

This chain links TRBV20-1 with TRBJ2-7; no definite D call. CDR3 size: 11 residues. From germline, CDR1 is DFQATT and CDR2 SNEGSKA (reference sequence). V lost 7 bases to trimming and J lost 7 bases, with 14 bases between them. The CDR3 sequence is CSVKAYEEQYF. CDR3 bases: TGCAGTGTCAAGGCCTACGAGGAGCAGTACTTC.

V usage is TRBV29-1 and J usage is TRBJ1-1; the D gene is possibly TRBD1 (5 bases). Trimming took off 6 bases at V and 2 bases at J, with 10 bases between the two ends. This CDR3 is 12 amino acids long. In germline, CDR1 is SQVTM, CDR2 ANQGSEA. The CDR3 region has the DNA TGCAGCGTCAGGACACACAACACTGAAGCTTTCTTT. Residues: CSVRTHNTEAFF.

This chain uses TRBV6-5 with TRBJ2-3; the D gene is possibly TRBD2 (6 bases). Germline-derived CDR1 and CDR2 are MNHEY and SVGAGI. V was cut by 9 bases and J by 0 bases, with 10 bases left in between. The CDR3 is 13 amino acids. In DNA, the CDR3 is TGTGCCAGTCTGACTAGGAGCACAGATACGCAGTATTTT. It translates to CASLTRSTDTQYF.

To note about this clone: This same CDR3 is encoded by further DNA sequences in the sample. The chain joins TRBV7-2 to TRBJ1-1; TRBD1 agrees at 11 bases. Trimming took 1 base from V and 4 from J; bases not matched to a gene: 2. Germline assignment: CDR1 SGHTA and CDR2 FQGNSA. The length of the CDR3 is 15 residues. The CDR3 spells CASSLVGTGGTEAFF. DNA of the CDR3: TGTGCCAGCAGCTTAGTCGGGACAGGGGGCACTGAAGCTTTCTTT.

J is TRBJ1-2 and V is TRBV19; D is ambiguous. Germline V CDR1 and CDR2: LNHDA, SQIVND (reference sequence). The CDR3 spans 13 residues. Trimming pared 3 bases from V and 6 bases from J, leaving 11 bases between. CDR3 sequence: CASSISIGHGYTF. The CDR3 DNA reads as TGTGCCAGTAGTATCTCGATCGGTCATGGCTACACCTTC.